Listed below are T cell receptor beta chains from one sample, sequenced in a study of shared clonotypes between healthy human individuals. Produced via immunoSEQ multiplex PCR; TCRdb's table is partial and in-frame only. The sample includes fewer than 1 million clones, 95% to 97% of them seen just once. Sequenced input: naive CD8+ T cells sorted from blood. The receptors originated from a man aged 25 to 45 in good health. The CDR3 runs from the conserved cysteine through the conserved F or W. A D gene is named only where the DNA matches it firmly. Size values are once, few and many counts, or a class for expanded clones, and some rows have none.

cdr3_aa: CASSITPPGREQFF
cdr3_nt: TGTGCCAGCAGCATCACCCCTCCCGGGCGGGAGCAGTTCTTC
j_call: TRBJ2-1
v_call: TRBV7-2
d_call: NA
clone_size: NA

cdr3_aa: CASSFGGVGYEQYF
cdr3_nt: TGTGCCAGCAGCTTCGGGGGAGTGGGATACGAGCAGTACTTC
j_call: TRBJ2-7
v_call: TRBV5-4
d_call: NA
clone_size: few

cdr3_aa: CASSLGHSGDTDTQYF
cdr3_nt: TGTGCCAGCAGCTTAGGGCATAGCGGGGACACAGATACGCAGTATTTT
j_call: TRBJ2-3
v_call: TRBV7-3
d_call: TRBD2
clone_size: NA

cdr3_aa: CASSQNIGETGNEQFF
cdr3_nt: TGCGCCAGCAGCCAAAATATAGGAGAGACGGGGAATGAGCAGTTCTTC
j_call: TRBJ2-1
v_call: TRBV4-1
d_call: NA
clone_size: NA

cdr3_aa: CASSLRDNEQFF
cdr3_nt: TGTGCCAGCAGCTTAAGGGACAATGAGCAGTTCTTC
j_call: TRBJ2-1
v_call: TRBV5-6
d_call: NA
clone_size: NA

cdr3_aa: CASRVTNTDTQYF
cdr3_nt: TGTGCCAGCAGAGTGACGAACACAGATACGCAGTATTTT
j_call: TRBJ2-3
v_call: TRBV28
d_call: NA
clone_size: NA

cdr3_aa: CASSQSYTYNEQFF
cdr3_nt: TGCGCCAGCAGCCAGTCGTATACCTACAATGAGCAGTTCTTC
j_call: TRBJ2-1
v_call: TRBV5-1
d_call: NA
clone_size: NA

cdr3_aa: CAILRDEGSEAFF
cdr3_nt: TGTGCCATCCTCCGGGACGAGGGCTCTGAAGCTTTCTTT
j_call: TRBJ1-1
v_call: TRBV10-3
d_call: NA
clone_size: NA

cdr3_aa: CASSLAGQGQKPQHF
cdr3_nt: TGTGCCAGCAGCTTGGCCGGACAGGGCCAAAAGCCCCAGCATTTT
j_call: TRBJ1-5
v_call: TRBV7-9
d_call: TRBD1
clone_size: NA

cdr3_aa: CASSQVGSGTNYYEQYF
cdr3_nt: TGCGCCAGCAGCCAAGTTGGAAGTGGGACAAACTACTACGAGCAGTACTTC
j_call: TRBJ2-7
v_call: TRBV4-1
d_call: NA
clone_size: NA

cdr3_aa: CASSLSGGPTNTEAFF
cdr3_nt: TGTGCCAGCAGCCTTTCCGGAGGCCCCACGAACACTGAAGCTTTCTTT
j_call: TRBJ1-1
v_call: TRBV7-9
d_call: NA
clone_size: NA

cdr3_aa: CASSYGWGLNTEAFF
cdr3_nt: TGTGCCAGCAGTTACGGGTGGGGTTTGAACACTGAAGCTTTCTTT
j_call: TRBJ1-1
v_call: TRBV6-6
d_call: NA
clone_size: NA

cdr3_aa: CASSGLAVYNEQFF
cdr3_nt: TGTGCCAGCAGTGGACTAGCAGTCTACAATGAGCAGTTCTTC
j_call: TRBJ2-1
v_call: TRBV2
d_call: TRBD2
clone_size: few

cdr3_aa: CASRKAGGWNEQFF
cdr3_nt: TGTGCCAGTAGAAAAGCGGGAGGATGGAACGAGCAGTTCTTC
j_call: TRBJ2-1
v_call: TRBV19
d_call: TRBD2
clone_size: NA

cdr3_aa: CASSPGGGYEQYF
cdr3_nt: TGTGCCAGTTCCCCCGGGGGCGGATACGAGCAGTACTTC
j_call: TRBJ2-7
v_call: TRBV27
d_call: NA
clone_size: NA

cdr3_aa: CASSLGPSGYPYEQYF
cdr3_nt: TGTGCCAGCAGCTTGGGTCCGAGCGGATACCCCTACGAGCAGTACTTC
j_call: TRBJ2-7
v_call: TRBV11-2
d_call: NA
clone_size: once

cdr3_aa: CASSLVRGPESLNEQFF
cdr3_nt: TGTGCCAGCAGCTTAGTAAGGGGACCCGAGTCCTTAAATGAGCAGTTCTTC
j_call: TRBJ2-1
v_call: TRBV7-9
d_call: NA
clone_size: NA

cdr3_aa: CASSRKGTGGAENIQYF
cdr3_nt: TGCGCCAGCAGCAGGAAAGGGACAGGGGGCGCTGAAAACATTCAGTACTTC
j_call: TRBJ2-4
v_call: TRBV5-1
d_call: TRBD1
clone_size: NA

cdr3_aa: CASSLGTGVYEQYF
cdr3_nt: TGTGCCAGCAGTTTAGGTACAGGGGTCTACGAGCAGTACTTC
j_call: TRBJ2-7
v_call: TRBV28
d_call: TRBD1
clone_size: NA

cdr3_aa: CASSLIAGAMDTQYF
cdr3_nt: TGTGCCAGCAGCTTAATAGCAGGCGCCATGGATACGCAGTATTTT
j_call: TRBJ2-3
v_call: TRBV7-3
d_call: NA
clone_size: NA

cdr3_aa: CATSSGVTYEQYF
cdr3_nt: TGTGCCACCAGCAGCGGAGTAACCTACGAGCAGTACTTC
j_call: TRBJ2-7
v_call: TRBV15
d_call: NA
clone_size: NA

cdr3_aa: CASSLSMTGFYGYTF
cdr3_nt: TGTGCCAGCAGTTTATCCATGACAGGTTTCTATGGCTACACCTTC
j_call: TRBJ1-2
v_call: TRBV27
d_call: NA
clone_size: NA

cdr3_aa: CASSLTGGSGNTIYF
cdr3_nt: TGTGCCAGCAGTTTAACAGGGGGCTCTGGAAACACCATATATTTT
j_call: TRBJ1-3
v_call: TRBV28
d_call: TRBD1
clone_size: NA

cdr3_aa: CASSLAVSSTNEKLFF
cdr3_nt: TGTGCCAGCAGTTTGGCCGTCTCTTCAACTAATGAAAAACTGTTTTTT
j_call: TRBJ1-4
v_call: TRBV27
d_call: NA
clone_size: NA

cdr3_aa: CASSPNTEAFF
cdr3_nt: TGCGCCAGCAGTCCGAACACTGAAGCTTTCTTT
j_call: TRBJ1-1
v_call: TRBV10-2
d_call: NA
clone_size: NA

cdr3_aa: CASSPGTSGSYTQYF
cdr3_nt: TGTGCCAGCAGCCCAGGGACTAGCGGGAGTTATACGCAGTATTTT
j_call: TRBJ2-3
v_call: TRBV11-2
d_call: TRBD2
clone_size: NA

cdr3_aa: CASSFLRTENTGELFF
cdr3_nt: TGTGCCAGCAGCTTCCTGAGGACAGAGAACACCGGGGAGCTGTTTTTT
j_call: TRBJ2-2
v_call: TRBV7-6
d_call: NA
clone_size: once

cdr3_aa: CSAVGTGLTGELFF
cdr3_nt: TGCAGCGCCGTCGGGACAGGGCTAACCGGGGAGCTGTTTTTT
j_call: TRBJ2-2
v_call: TRBV29-1
d_call: TRBD1
clone_size: NA

cdr3_aa: CASSSDRRNTGELFF
cdr3_nt: TGTGCCAGCAGCTCGGACAGGAGGAACACCGGGGAGCTGTTTTTT
j_call: TRBJ2-2
v_call: TRBV7-6
d_call: TRBD1
clone_size: once

cdr3_aa: CATTGDNSYEQYF
cdr3_nt: TGTGCCACTACAGGGGACAACTCCTACGAGCAGTACTTC
j_call: TRBJ2-7
v_call: TRBV27
d_call: TRBD1
clone_size: NA

cdr3_aa: CASSPKVSSLREQFF
cdr3_nt: TGTGCCAGCAGCCCAAAGGTGTCTAGTCTTCGGGAGCAGTTCTTC
j_call: TRBJ2-1
v_call: TRBV7-9
d_call: NA
clone_size: NA

cdr3_aa: CASRNPTGQETQYF
cdr3_nt: TGTGCCAGCAGAAACCCGACAGGACAAGAGACCCAGTACTTC
j_call: TRBJ2-5
v_call: TRBV6-1
d_call: NA
clone_size: NA

cdr3_aa: CASSTGLAGVDEQFF
cdr3_nt: TGTGCCAGCAGCACGGGACTAGCGGGAGTGGATGAGCAGTTCTTC
j_call: TRBJ2-1
v_call: TRBV13
d_call: TRBD2
clone_size: NA

cdr3_aa: CASSVSGGRALEQYF
cdr3_nt: TGTGCCAGCAGTGTATCTGGCGGGAGGGCCCTCGAGCAGTACTTC
j_call: TRBJ2-7
v_call: TRBV6-1
d_call: TRBD2
clone_size: NA

cdr3_aa: CASSEAGISYEQYF
cdr3_nt: TGTGCCAGCAGTGAAGCGGGTATCTCCTACGAGCAGTACTTC
j_call: TRBJ2-7
v_call: TRBV6-4
d_call: NA
clone_size: NA

cdr3_aa: CASRGSGDNYEQYF
cdr3_nt: TGCGCCAGCAGGGGTAGTGGGGATAACTACGAGCAGTACTTC
j_call: TRBJ2-7
v_call: TRBV5-1
d_call: NA
clone_size: NA

cdr3_aa: CASSYAGSGTDTQYF
cdr3_nt: TGTGCCAGCAGTTACGCCGGGAGTGGCACAGATACGCAGTATTTT
j_call: TRBJ2-3
v_call: TRBV6-5
d_call: NA
clone_size: NA

cdr3_aa: CASSYYSGSSYQETQYF
cdr3_nt: TGCGCCAGCAGCTATTATAGCGGGAGTTCCTACCAAGAGACCCAGTACTTC
j_call: TRBJ2-5
v_call: TRBV5-1
d_call: TRBD2
clone_size: NA

cdr3_aa: CASRSGQGNTGELFF
cdr3_nt: TGTGCCAGCAGATCCGGACAGGGGAACACCGGGGAGCTGTTTTTT
j_call: TRBJ2-2
v_call: TRBV27
d_call: TRBD1
clone_size: NA

cdr3_aa: CSVEDQGRSDTQYF
cdr3_nt: TGCAGCGTTGAAGATCAGGGCAGGTCAGATACGCAGTATTTT
j_call: TRBJ2-3
v_call: TRBV29-1
d_call: NA
clone_size: NA

cdr3_aa: CASSLGGLNYGYTF
cdr3_nt: TGTGCCAGCAGCTTGGGAGGGCTTAACTATGGCTACACCTTC
j_call: TRBJ1-2
v_call: TRBV13
d_call: NA
clone_size: once

cdr3_aa: CASSSTGGGIEKLFF
cdr3_nt: TGTGCCAGCAGCTCCACAGGGGGCGGGATTGAAAAACTGTTTTTT
j_call: TRBJ1-4
v_call: TRBV7-9
d_call: TRBD1
clone_size: NA

cdr3_aa: CSVVSVGRVEDGYTF
cdr3_nt: TGCAGCGTTGTCTCTGTCGGCAGGGTGGAGGATGGCTACACCTTC
j_call: TRBJ1-2
v_call: TRBV29-1
d_call: NA
clone_size: NA

cdr3_aa: CASSMSTSGQETQYF
cdr3_nt: TGTGCCAGTAGTATGTCTACTAGCGGCCAAGAGACCCAGTACTTC
j_call: TRBJ2-5
v_call: TRBV19
d_call: TRBD2
clone_size: NA

cdr3_aa: CASSLNPTGADTQYF
cdr3_nt: TGTGCCAGCAGCTTGAACCCGACAGGGGCAGATACGCAGTATTTT
j_call: TRBJ2-3
v_call: TRBV5-4
d_call: TRBD1
clone_size: NA

cdr3_aa: CASSFYGGGTYEQYF
cdr3_nt: TGTGCCAGCAGTTTCTACGGGGGCGGTACATACGAGCAGTACTTC
j_call: TRBJ2-7
v_call: TRBV27
d_call: NA
clone_size: NA

cdr3_aa: CASSLVTTLIEQFF
cdr3_nt: TGTGCCAGCAGCTTAGTCACTACCCTCATCGAGCAGTTCTTC
j_call: TRBJ2-1
v_call: TRBV7-9
d_call: NA
clone_size: NA

cdr3_aa: CASSLGLRQPQHF
cdr3_nt: TGTGCCAGCAGCTTAGGGTTGCGGCAGCCCCAGCATTTT
j_call: TRBJ1-5
v_call: TRBV7-2
d_call: NA
clone_size: NA